Shown below are 20 T cell receptor beta chains from a single sample sequenced in a study of cytomegalovirus exposure and HLA in healthy donors. The PCR used 60 Vbeta and 13 Jbeta primers. The protocol was immunoSEQ multiplex PCR, while the TCRdb copy is restricted to in-frame clones and leaves out a portion. Recorded here are roughly 120,000 clones; the top ten clones represent approximately 3.9%. The sample consisted of PBMCs. These TCRs come from a man aged 18 to 35 in good health and CMV-seronegative.

The chain is built from TRBV19 and TRBJ2-4, with 8 nucleotides matching TRBD1. V lost 5 bases, J lost 8 bases, and 8 bases stayed unmatched. Germline V gene lookup returns CDR1 LNHDA and CDR2 SQIVND (reference sequence). The CDR3 loop spans 14 amino acids. Here the CDR3 reads CASSRETGEDIQYF. As DNA, the CDR3 is TGTGCCAGTAGTCGTGAGACAGGGGAGGACATTCAGTACTTC.

The chain carries TRBV19 and TRBJ2-6, with 7 bases lining up with TRBD2. This CDR3 spans 15 amino acids. The junction had 7 bases not matched to a gene; V was cut back by 7 bases and J by 4 bases. CDR1 is LNHDA, CDR2 SQIVND, per germline (reference sequence). CDR3 in amino acids: CASKSGAGGANVLTF. The CDR3 DNA follows: TGTGCCAGTAAAAGCGGGGCAGGAGGGGCCAACGTCCTGACTTTC.

The chain has TRBV5-1 and TRBJ1-1; unclear D gene. The CDR3 totals 13 residues. CDR1 and CDR2 from the germline V gene are SGHRS and YFSETQ. The ends were cut back, 1 base at V and 10 bases at J, with 14 bases in the middle. DNA for the CDR3: TGCGCCAGCAGCTTGTCAGGAGGGCAGGTAGCTTTCTTT. Encoded protein: CASSLSGGQVAFF.

The rearrangement uses TRBV9 and TRBJ2-1, with 9 bases matching TRBD2. This CDR3 contains 13 residues. The germline V gene has CDR1 SGDLS and CDR2 YYNGEE. J lost 10 bases, V lost 0 bases, and 2 bases had no gene match. In nucleotides, the CDR3 is TGTGCCAGCAGCGTAGGCGGGAGGGGAGAGCAGTTCTTC. Translated, it gives CASSVGGRGEQFF.

The J gene is TRBJ2-1, the V gene TRBV7-9; 13 bases align to TRBD2. Germline CDR1 SEHNR, CDR2 FQNEAQ (reference sequence). This CDR3 contains 15 residues. V shed 7 bases, J shed 7 bases, and the junction held 7 bases outside the gene matches. The DNA of the CDR3 is TGTGCCAGCATCCGGGGACTAGCGGGGACTAATGAGCAGTTCTTC. The encoded protein is CASIRGLAGTNEQFF. The full variable domain, in which reference TRBV7-9 and TRBJ2-1 provide the parts outside the CDR3, is DTGVSQNPRHKITKRGQNVTFRCDPISEHNRLYWYRQTLGQGPEFLTYFQNEAQLEKSRLLSDRFSAERPKGSFSTLEIQRTEQGDSAMYLCASIRGLAGTNEQFFGPGTRLTVL.

The V gene is TRBV7-2, the J gene TRBJ1-3; a possible D gene is TRBD1 (6 bases). V lost 6 bases, J lost 1 base, and 10 bases lay in between. The CDR3 has 14 residues. CDR1 is SGHTA and CDR2 is FQGNSA in the germline V gene. The CDR3 spells CASRVTGSGNTIYF. The CDR3 nucleotides read TGTGCCAGCAGAGTAACAGGGTCTGGAAACACCATATATTTT.

The chain uses TRBV30 and TRBJ2-7, with 9 bases aligning to TRBD2. Per germline, CDR1 GTSNPN and CDR2 SVGIG (reference sequence). The trim removed 0 bases at V and 5 bases at J, leaving 5 bases unmatched. The length of the CDR3 is 14 residues. In DNA form, the CDR3 reads TGTGCCTGGAGTGTACGTAGCGGGGGCAACGAGCAGTACTTC. Amino acid sequence: CAWSVRSGGNEQYF.

This rearrangement joins TRBV19 to TRBJ1-2, with TRBD1 identical over 7 bases. Germline lookup yields CDR1 LNHDA and CDR2 SQIVND (reference sequence). V shed 3 bases and J 11 bases; nucleotides not matched to a gene: 3. This CDR3 region has 11 residues. In nucleotides, the CDR3 is TGTGCCAGTAGTATGGAACAGGGGTACACCTTC. This codes for CASSMEQGYTF.

The genes are TRBV14 and TRBJ2-1; 9 positions match TRBD2. Trimming removed 0 bases from V and 4 bases from J; junction bases left unmatched: 4. The V gene's germline CDR1 is SGHDN and CDR2 FVKESK. The CDR3 is 16 residues long. The CDR3, as DNA: TGTGCCAGCAGCCAAGATGGACTAGCGTCTTACAATGAGCAGTTCTTC. Amino acids: CASSQDGLASYNEQFF.

This sequence joins TRBV6-1 and TRBJ2-3; TRBD2 matches 8 bases. Germline V CDR1 and CDR2: MNHNS, SASEGT. The CDR3 has 16 amino acids. Trimming cost V 4 bases and J 2 bases; bases outside gene matches: 8. The CDR3 region has the DNA TGTGCCAGCAGTGTAGGACTAGCCAAAAACACAGATACGCAGTATTTT. Residues: CASSVGLAKNTDTQYF.

This rearrangement joins TRBV10-3 to TRBJ2-2; D is ambiguous. The CDR3 loop spans 13 amino acids. Germline V CDR1 and CDR2: ENHRY, SYGVKD. Trimming left V 9 bases short and J 6 bases short, with 14 bases between. CDR3 protein: CAMGGGLPGELFF. The CDR3 coding sequence is TGTGCCATGGGTGGCGGTCTTCCCGGGGAGCTGTTTTTT.

This chain uses TRBV19 with TRBJ2-3, with 8 bases fitting TRBD2. From germline, CDR1 is LNHDA and CDR2 SQIVND (reference sequence). The V and J ends lost 3 bases and 7 bases, in that order; junction bases with no gene match: 18. The CDR3 extends over 18 amino acids. This CDR3 reads CASSISMVGGGPVYTQYF. The DNA of the CDR3 is TGTGCCAGTAGTATCTCGATGGTGGGCGGGGGGCCGGTTTATACGCAGTATTTT.

The rearrangement uses TRBV29-1 and TRBJ1-2, with a possible D match to TRBD1 (5 bases). The CDR3 runs 13 residues. Germline CDR1 reads SQVTM; CDR2 reads ANQGSEA. V dropped 3 bases and J dropped 7 bases, with 15 bases sitting between them. CDR3 region: CSVEGGILSGYTF. In DNA, the CDR3 is TGCAGCGTTGAGGGGGGAATTTTGAGTGGCTACACCTTC.

The chain recombines TRBV27 with TRBJ2-7; the D gene is possibly TRBD1 (6 bases). From germline, CDR1 is MNHEY and CDR2 SMNVEV (reference sequence). This CDR3 contains 14 residues. V was pared by 2 bases and J by 4 bases, with 12 bases between. The CDR3 loop reads CASSLRTVLYEQYF. CDR3 DNA: TGTGCCAGCAGTTTAAGGACAGTTCTTTACGAGCAGTACTTC.

As concerns this clone: The same CDR3 also results from other DNA sequences found in this sample. V gene TRBV19 combines with J gene TRBJ2-1; TRBD2 matches 11 bases. This CDR3 spans 16 amino acids. Germline V gene data show CDR1 as LNHDA and CDR2 as SQIVND (reference sequence). The V segment lost 6 bases and the J segment 0 bases; nucleotides outside the gene matches: 4. This CDR3 reads CASRRLAGSSYNEQFF. CDR3 DNA sequence: TGTGCCAGTAGGAGACTAGCGGGAAGCTCCTACAATGAGCAGTTCTTC.

V usage is TRBV6-1 and J usage is TRBJ2-3, with a possible D match to TRBD2 (6 bases). CDR3 length equals 17 residues. V was shortened by 4 bases and J by 2 bases, with 19 bases between the two germline ends. Germline CDR1 is MNHNS and CDR2 is SASEGT. The CDR3 nucleotides read TGTGCCAGCAGTGTGGCGGAGGGCAGGGAGGACACAGATACGCAGTATTTT. Encoded protein: CASSVAEGREDTDTQYF.

V and J are TRBV11-2 and TRBJ2-5; TRBD1 matches at 7 bases. This CDR3 contains 14 residues. Trimming at V came to 5 bases and at J to 0 bases, leaving 3 bases not matched to a gene. Germline V gene lookup returns CDR1 SGHAT and CDR2 FQNNGV. DNA of the CDR3: TGTGCCAGCAGCCCGACAGGGAACCAAGAGACCCAGTACTTC. Amino acids: CASSPTGNQETQYF. The full variable domain, with the rest looked up from reference TRBV11-2 and TRBJ2-5, is EAGVAQSPRYKIIEKRQSVAFWCNPISGHATLYWYQQILGQGPKLLIQFQNNGVVDDSQLPKDRFSAERLKGVDSTLKIQPAKLEDSAVYLCASSPTGNQETQYFGPGTRLLVL.

V gene TRBV23-1 combines with J gene TRBJ1-5, with 9 bases aligning to TRBD1. TRBV23-1 carries the ORF label, with uncertain function. The CDR3 runs 14 residues. V lost 5 bases to trimming and J lost 7 bases; unmatched junction nucleotides: 6. The CDR3 nucleotides read TGCGCCAGCAGTAAAACAGGGGGCCGGCAGCCCCAGCATTTT. This encodes CASSKTGGRQPQHF.

The rearrangement joins TRBV6-6 to TRBJ2-2; unclear D gene. V was pared by 11 bases and J by 6 bases, with 7 bases between. Germline assignment: CDR1 MNHNY and CDR2 SVGAGI (reference sequence). There are 10 residues in the CDR3. The CDR3 DNA reads as TGTGCCTCTGCGGCCGGGGAGCTGTTTTTT. Encoded protein: CASAAGELFF.

The rearrangement links TRBV10-2 to TRBJ2-2; 9 bases fit TRBD1. The CDR3 covers 15 residues. V lost 11 bases to trimming and J lost 9 bases; unmatched junction nucleotides: 16. Germline V gives CDR1 WSHSY, CDR2 SAAADI. The CDR3 region is CAVGRDREGHRELFF. The CDR3 coding sequence is TGCGCCGTGGGTCGGGACAGGGAAGGTCACCGGGAGCTGTTTTTT.